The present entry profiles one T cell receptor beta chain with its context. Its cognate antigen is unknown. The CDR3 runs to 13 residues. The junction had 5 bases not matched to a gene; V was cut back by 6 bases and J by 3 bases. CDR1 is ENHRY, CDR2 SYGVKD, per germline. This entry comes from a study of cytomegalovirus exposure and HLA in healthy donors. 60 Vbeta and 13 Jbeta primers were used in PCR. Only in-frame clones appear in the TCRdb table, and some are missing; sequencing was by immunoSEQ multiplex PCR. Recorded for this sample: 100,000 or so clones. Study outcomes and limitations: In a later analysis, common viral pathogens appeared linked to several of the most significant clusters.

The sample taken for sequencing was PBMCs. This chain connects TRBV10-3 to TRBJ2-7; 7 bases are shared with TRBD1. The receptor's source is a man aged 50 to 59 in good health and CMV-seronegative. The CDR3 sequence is CAIRGTDFYEQYF. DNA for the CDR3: TGTGCCATCAGAGGGACAGACTTCTACGAGCAGTACTTC.